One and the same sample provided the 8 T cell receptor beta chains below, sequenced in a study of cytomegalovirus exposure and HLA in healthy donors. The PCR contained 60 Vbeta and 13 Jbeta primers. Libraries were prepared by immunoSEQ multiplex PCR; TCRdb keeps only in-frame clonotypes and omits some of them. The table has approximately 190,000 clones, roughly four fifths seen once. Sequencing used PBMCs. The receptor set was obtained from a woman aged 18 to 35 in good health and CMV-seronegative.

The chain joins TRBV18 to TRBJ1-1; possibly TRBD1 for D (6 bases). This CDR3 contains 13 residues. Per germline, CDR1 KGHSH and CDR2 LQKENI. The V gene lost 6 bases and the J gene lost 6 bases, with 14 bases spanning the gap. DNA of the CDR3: TGTGCCAGCTCTTCAGACAGGCCAGCTGAAGCTTTCTTT. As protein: CASSSDRPAEAFF.

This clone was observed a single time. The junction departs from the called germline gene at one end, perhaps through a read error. CDR3 residues: CSSSQGTSGNEQYF. CDR3 coding DNA: TGTTCCAGCAGCCAAGGGACTAGCGGGAACGAGCAGTACTTC. V usage is TRBV7-9 and J usage is TRBJ2-7, with 13 bases lining up with TRBD2. In germline, CDR1 is SEHNR, CDR2 FQNEAQ (reference sequence). CDR3 length: 14 amino acids.

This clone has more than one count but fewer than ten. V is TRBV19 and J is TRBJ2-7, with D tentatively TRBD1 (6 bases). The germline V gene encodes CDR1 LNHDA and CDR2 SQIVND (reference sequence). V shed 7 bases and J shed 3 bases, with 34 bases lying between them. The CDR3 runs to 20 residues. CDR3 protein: CASTPYLFTARTAELYEQYF. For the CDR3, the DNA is TGTGCCAGTACCCCGTATCTCTTTACCGCGAGGACAGCCGAACTCTACGAGCAGTACTTC.

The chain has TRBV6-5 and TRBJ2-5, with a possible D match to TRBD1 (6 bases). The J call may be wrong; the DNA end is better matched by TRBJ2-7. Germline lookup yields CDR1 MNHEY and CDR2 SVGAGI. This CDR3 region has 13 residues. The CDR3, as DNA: TGTGCCAGCAGTTACTCGGCAGGGGTCGAGCAGTACTTC. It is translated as CASSYSAGVEQYF.

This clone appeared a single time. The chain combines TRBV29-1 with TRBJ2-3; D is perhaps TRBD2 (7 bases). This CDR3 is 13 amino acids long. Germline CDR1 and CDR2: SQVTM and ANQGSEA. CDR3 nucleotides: TGCAGTCACCTGGGCGGGGGCTCGGATACGCAGTATTTT. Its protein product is CSHLGGGSDTQYF.

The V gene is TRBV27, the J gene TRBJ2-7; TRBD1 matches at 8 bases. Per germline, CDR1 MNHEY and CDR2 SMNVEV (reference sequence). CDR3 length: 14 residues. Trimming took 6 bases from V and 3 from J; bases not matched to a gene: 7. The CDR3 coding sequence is TGTGCCAGCAGAGGGACAGGAAAAATCTACGAGCAGTACTTC. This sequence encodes CASRGTGKIYEQYF.

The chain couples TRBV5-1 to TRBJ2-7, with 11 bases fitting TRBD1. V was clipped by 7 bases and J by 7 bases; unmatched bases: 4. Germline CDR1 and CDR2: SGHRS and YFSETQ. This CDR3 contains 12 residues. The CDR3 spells CASGQGAGEQYF. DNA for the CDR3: TGCGCCAGCGGACAGGGGGCGGGTGAGCAGTACTTC.

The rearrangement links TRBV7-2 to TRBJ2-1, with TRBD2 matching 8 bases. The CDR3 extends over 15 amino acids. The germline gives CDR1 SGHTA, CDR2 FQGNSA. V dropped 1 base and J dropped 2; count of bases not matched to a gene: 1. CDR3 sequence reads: CASSLVSGAYNEQFF. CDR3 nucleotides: TGTGCCAGCAGCTTAGTTAGCGGGGCCTACAATGAGCAGTTCTTC.